This T cell receptor beta chain was recovered during a study of T-cell reconstitution after alpha-beta-depleted transplantation in children. V was clipped by 5 bases and J by 4 bases; unmatched bases: 8. Looked up from germline, CDR1 is LNHDA and CDR2 is SQIVND (reference sequence). CDR3 length equals 15 residues. It was with unique molecular identifiers that the TCRbeta library was prepared. MiXCR, run by TCRdb on the PCR reads, gives a single entry per CDR3 protein. The table has hundreds of thousands of distinct CDR3 sequences, around 19% seen once. The source of this sequence is a human donor who donated a stem cell graft to a child with acute lymphoblastic leukemia. The genes are TRBV19 and TRBJ1-1; TRBD1 aligns across 9 bases. This specimen was PBMCs from the stem cell graft donor, taken from the stem cell graft. The CDR3 DNA reads TGTGCCAGTAGTTTCCCCGGACAGGGGAGCACTGAAGCTTTCTTT. The encoded protein is CASSFPGQGSTEAFF. Together with reference TRBV19 and TRBJ1-1, the CDR3 gives the full variable domain: DGGITQSPKYLFRKEGQNVTLSCEQNLNHDAMYWYRQDPGQGLRLIYYSQIVNDFQKGDIAEGYSVSREKKESFPLTVTSAQKNPTAFYLCASSFPGQGSTEAFFGQGTRLTVV.